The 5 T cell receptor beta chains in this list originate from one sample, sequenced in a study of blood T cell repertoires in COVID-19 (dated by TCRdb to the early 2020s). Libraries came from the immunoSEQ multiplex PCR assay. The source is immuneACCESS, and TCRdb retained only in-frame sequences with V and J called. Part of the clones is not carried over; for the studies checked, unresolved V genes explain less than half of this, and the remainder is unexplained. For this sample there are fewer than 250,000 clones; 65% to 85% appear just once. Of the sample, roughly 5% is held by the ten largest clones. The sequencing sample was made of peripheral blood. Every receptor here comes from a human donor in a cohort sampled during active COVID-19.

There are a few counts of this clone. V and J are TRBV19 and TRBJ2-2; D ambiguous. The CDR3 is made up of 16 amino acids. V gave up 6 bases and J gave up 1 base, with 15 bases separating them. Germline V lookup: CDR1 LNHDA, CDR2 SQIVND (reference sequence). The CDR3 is CASRKESLGNTGELFF. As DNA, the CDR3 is TGTGCCAGTAGGAAGGAGAGCCTGGGGAACACCGGGGAGCTGTTTTTT.

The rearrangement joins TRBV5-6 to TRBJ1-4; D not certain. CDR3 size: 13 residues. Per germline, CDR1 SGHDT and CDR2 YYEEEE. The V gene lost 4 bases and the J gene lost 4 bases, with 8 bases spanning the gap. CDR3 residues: CASSLDINEKLFF. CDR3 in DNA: TGTGCCAGCAGCCTCGACATTAATGAAAAACTGTTTTTT.

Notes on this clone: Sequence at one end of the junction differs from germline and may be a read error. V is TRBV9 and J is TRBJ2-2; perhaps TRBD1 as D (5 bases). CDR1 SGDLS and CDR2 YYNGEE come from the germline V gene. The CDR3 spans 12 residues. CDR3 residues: CASSVGHGELFF. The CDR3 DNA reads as TGTGCCAGCAGTGTAGGACACGGGGAGCTGTTTTTT. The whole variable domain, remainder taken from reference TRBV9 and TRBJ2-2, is DSGVTQTPKHLITATGQRVTLRCSPRSGDLSVYWYQQSLDQGLQFLIQYYNGEERAKGNILERFSAQQFPDLHSELNLSSLELGDSALYFCASSVGHGELFFGEGSRLTVL.

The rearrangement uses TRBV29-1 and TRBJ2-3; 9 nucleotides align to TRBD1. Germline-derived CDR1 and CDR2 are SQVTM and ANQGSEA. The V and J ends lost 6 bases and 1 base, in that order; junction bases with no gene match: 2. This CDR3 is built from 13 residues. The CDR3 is CSVDRGGTDTQYF. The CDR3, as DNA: TGCAGCGTGGACAGGGGCGGCACAGATACGCAGTATTTT.

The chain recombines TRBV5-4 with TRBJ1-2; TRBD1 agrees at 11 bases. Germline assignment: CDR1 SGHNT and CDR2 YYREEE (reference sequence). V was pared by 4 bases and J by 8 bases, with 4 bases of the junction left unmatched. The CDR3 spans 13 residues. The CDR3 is CASSPDRGRGYTF. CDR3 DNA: TGTGCCAGCAGCCCGGACAGGGGGCGAGGCTACACCTTC. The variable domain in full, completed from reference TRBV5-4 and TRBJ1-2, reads ETGVTQSPTHLIKTRGQQVTLRCSSQSGHNTVSWYQQALGQGPQFIFQYYREEENGRGNFPPRFSGLQFPNYSSELNVNALELDDSALYLCASSPDRGRGYTFGSGTRLTVV.